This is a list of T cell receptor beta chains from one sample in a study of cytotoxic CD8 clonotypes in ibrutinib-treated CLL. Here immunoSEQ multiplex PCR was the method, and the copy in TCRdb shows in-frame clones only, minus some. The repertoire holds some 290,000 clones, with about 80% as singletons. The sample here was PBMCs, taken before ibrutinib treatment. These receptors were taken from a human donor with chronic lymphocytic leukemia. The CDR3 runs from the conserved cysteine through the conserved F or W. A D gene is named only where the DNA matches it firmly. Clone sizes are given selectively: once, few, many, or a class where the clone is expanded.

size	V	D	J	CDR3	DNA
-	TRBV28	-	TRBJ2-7	CASTGAYSYEQYF	TGTGCCAGCACCGGGGCATACTCCTACGAGCAGTACTTC
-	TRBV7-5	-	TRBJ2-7	CVRSLLDGYEQYF	TGTGTCAGAAGCTTACTGGACGGCTACGAGCAGTACTTC
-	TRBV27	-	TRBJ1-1	CASSWEVHTEAFF	TGTGCCAGCAGTTGGGAGGTTCACACTGAAGCTTTCTTT
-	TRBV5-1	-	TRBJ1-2	CASSLAGDYGYTF	TGCGCCAGCAGCTTGGCAGGGGACTATGGCTACACCTTC
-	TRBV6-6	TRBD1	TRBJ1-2	CASTMAGGNYGYTF	TGTGCCAGCACGATGGCAGGGGGGAACTATGGCTACACCTTC
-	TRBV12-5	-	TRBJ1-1	CASGLAQWGDAEAFF	TGTGCTAGTGGTTTGGCACAATGGGGGGACGCTGAAGCTTTCTTT
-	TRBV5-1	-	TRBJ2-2	CASSSKAGTSITGELFF	TGCGCCAGCAGCTCTAAGGCCGGGACTTCGATAACCGGGGAGCTGTTTTTT
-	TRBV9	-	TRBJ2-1	CASSVGGGSYNEQFF	TGTGCCAGCAGCGTAGGAGGGGGATCGTACAATGAGCAGTTCTTC
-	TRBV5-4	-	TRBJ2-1	CASSLGFGEPRGQFF	TGTGCCAGCAGCCTGGGGTTCGGGGAGCCGCGGGGGCAGTTCTTC
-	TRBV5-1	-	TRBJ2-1	CASSLIPQYNEQFF	TGCGCCAGCAGCTTGATCCCTCAGTACAATGAGCAGTTCTTC
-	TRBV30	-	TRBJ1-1	CAWSLTWVNTEAFF	TGTGCCTGGAGTCTTACATGGGTTAACACTGAAGCTTTCTTT
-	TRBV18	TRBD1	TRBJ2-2	CASSPGQEALLGELFF	TGTGCCAGCTCCCCGGGACAGGAGGCCCTCTTGGGGGAGCTGTTTTTT
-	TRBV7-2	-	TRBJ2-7	CASSLDRALSSYEQYF	TGTGCCAGCAGCTTAGATCGAGCGTTAAGCTCCTACGAGCAGTACTTC
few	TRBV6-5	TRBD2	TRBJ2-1	CASRPSGGRYNEQFF	TGTGCCAGCAGACCTTCGGGAGGGCGCTACAATGAGCAGTTCTTC
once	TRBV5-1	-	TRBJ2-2	CASSFLQGTGELFF	TGCGCCAGCAGCTTTTTACAGGGCACCGGGGAGCTGTTTTTT
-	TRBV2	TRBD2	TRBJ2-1	CASSRPSGRGDEQFF	TGTGCCAGCAGTCGGCCTAGCGGGAGAGGCGATGAGCAGTTCTTC
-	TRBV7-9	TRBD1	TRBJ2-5	CASNDLLQGWETQYF	TGTGCCAGCAACGATCTGCTACAGGGGTGGGAGACCCAGTACTTC
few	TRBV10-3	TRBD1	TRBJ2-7	CAISEDRGASYEQYF	TGTGCCATCAGTGAGGACAGGGGTGCTTCCTACGAGCAGTACTTC
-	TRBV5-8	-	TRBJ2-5	CASSLVAGGRETQYF	TGTGCCAGCAGCTTGGTGGCTGGAGGTCGGGAGACCCAGTACTTC
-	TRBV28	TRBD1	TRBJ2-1	CASSFDRTGYNEQFF	TGTGCCAGCAGTTTTGACAGGACAGGGTACAATGAGCAGTTCTTC
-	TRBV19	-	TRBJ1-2	CASSIDPGNYGYTF	TGTGCCAGTAGTATAGATCCTGGCAACTATGGCTACACCTTC
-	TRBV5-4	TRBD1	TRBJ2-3	CASSSLTGAATDTQYF	TGTGCCAGCAGCTCACTGACAGGGGCCGCCACAGATACGCAGTATTTT
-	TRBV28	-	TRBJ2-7	CASMRRDSQYF	TGTGCCAGCATGAGGCGGGACAGTCAGTACTTC
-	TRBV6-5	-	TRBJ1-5	CASTPLQGIVPQHF	TGTGCCAGCACCCCCCTACAGGGTATTGTTCCCCAGCATTTT
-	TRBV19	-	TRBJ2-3	CASRRSAITDTQYF	TGTGCCAGTAGACGTTCGGCGATCACAGATACGCAGTATTTT
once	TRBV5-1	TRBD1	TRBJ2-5	CASSGKGTGDQETQYF	TGCGCCAGCAGCGGGAAAGGGACAGGCGACCAAGAGACCCAGTACTTC
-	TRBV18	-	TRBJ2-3	CATSLGIDADTQYF	TGTGCCACCTCATTGGGAATCGACGCAGATACGCAGTATTTT
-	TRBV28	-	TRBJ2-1	CASRDGYNEQFF	TGTGCCAGCAGGGACGGCTACAATGAGCAGTTCTTC
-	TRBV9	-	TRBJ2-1	CASSSVRADEQFF	TGTGCCAGCAGCTCTGTCCGGGCCGATGAGCAGTTCTTC
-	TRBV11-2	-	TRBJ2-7	CASSLDLLADYEQYF	TGTGCCAGCAGCTTAGATCTCCTAGCTGACTACGAGCAGTACTTC
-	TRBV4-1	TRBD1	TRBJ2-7	CASSQDWTGRYEQYF	TGCGCCAGCAGCCAAGACTGGACAGGGAGGTACGAGCAGTACTTC
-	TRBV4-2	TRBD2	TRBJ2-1	CASSQGLAEYAYNEQFF	TGTGCCAGCAGCCAAGGACTAGCCGAGTACGCCTACAATGAGCAGTTCTTC
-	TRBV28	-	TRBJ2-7	CASSLLPDSSYEQYF	TGTGCCAGCAGTTTACTGCCCGACAGCTCCTACGAGCAGTACTTC
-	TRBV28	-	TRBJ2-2	CASSLGRAGELFF	TGTGCCAGCAGTTTGGGTAGGGCTGGGGAGCTGTTTTTT
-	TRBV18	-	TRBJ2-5	CASSPAPGDRETQYF	TGTGCCAGCTCACCAGCCCCGGGGGACAGAGAGACCCAGTACTTC
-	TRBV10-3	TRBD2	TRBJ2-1	CAILKREDDNEQFF	TGTGCCATCCTTAAGCGGGAGGACGACAATGAGCAGTTCTTC
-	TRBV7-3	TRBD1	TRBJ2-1	CASSLDRGYNEQFF	TGTGCCAGCAGCTTGGACAGGGGTTACAATGAGCAGTTCTTC
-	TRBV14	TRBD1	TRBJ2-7	CASSQLQGTLREQYF	TGTGCCAGCAGCCAGCTACAGGGGACACTGCGCGAGCAGTACTTC
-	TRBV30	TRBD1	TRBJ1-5	CAWSPDRDQPQHF	TGTGCCTGGAGTCCGGACAGGGATCAGCCCCAGCATTTT
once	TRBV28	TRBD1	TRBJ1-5	CAGLAGGEGQPQHF	TGTGCCGGACTCGCAGGGGGGGAAGGTCAGCCCCAGCATTTT
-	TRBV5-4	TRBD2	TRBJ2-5	CASSPTSGGQETQYF	TGTGCCAGCAGCCCGACTAGCGGGGGCCAAGAGACCCAGTACTTC
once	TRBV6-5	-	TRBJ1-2	CASSYSSSRNYGYTF	TGTGCCAGCAGTTACTCGTCCAGCCGAAACTATGGCTACACCTTC
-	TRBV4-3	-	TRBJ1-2	CASSQMGRGDYGYTF	TGCGCCAGCAGCCAAATGGGGAGGGGCGACTATGGCTACACCTTC
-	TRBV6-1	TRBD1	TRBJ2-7	CASRMTGNEQYF	TGTGCCAGCAGAATGACAGGGAACGAGCAGTACTTC
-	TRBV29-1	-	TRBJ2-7	CSVKSPLSSYEQYF	TGCAGCGTGAAGAGTCCGCTGAGCTCCTACGAGCAGTACTTC
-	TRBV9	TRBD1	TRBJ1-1	CASSVDRGLYTEAFF	TGTGCCAGCAGCGTAGACAGGGGGCTATATACTGAAGCTTTCTTT
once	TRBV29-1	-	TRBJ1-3	CSVEEVPSGNTIYF	TGCAGCGTTGAAGAGGTCCCGTCTGGAAACACCATATATTTT
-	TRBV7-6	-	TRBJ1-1	CASSRAYGEAFF	TGTGCCAGCAGCCGCGCCTATGGTGAAGCTTTCTTT
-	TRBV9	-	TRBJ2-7	CASSVEQNYEQYF	TGTGCCAGCAGCGTAGAACAGAACTACGAGCAGTACTTC